These 8 T cell receptor beta chains originate from one sample sequenced in a study of cytomegalovirus exposure and HLA in healthy donors. PCR primers comprised 60 Vbeta and 13 Jbeta primers. Using immunoSEQ multiplex PCR, the repertoire was profiled, and TCRdb retains in-frame clones only, with some absent. This table has some 140,000 clones, about 70% appearing once. Source material: PBMCs. Every receptor here comes from a man between 40 and 49 years old in good health and CMV-seronegative.

This chain links TRBV10-3 with TRBJ2-4, with D perhaps TRBD1 (6 bases). Germline assignment: CDR1 ENHRY and CDR2 SYGVKD. This CDR3 has 15 residues. Trimming removed 4 bases from V and 2 bases from J, with 12 bases in between. CDR3 in amino acids: CAISGGRGSKNIQYF. The CDR3 DNA reads TGTGCCATCAGTGGGGGCAGGGGTTCCAAAAACATTCAGTACTTC.

The rearrangement joins TRBV7-2 to TRBJ1-5; tentative D call: TRBD1 (5 bases). The V gene lost 1 base and the J gene lost 0 bases, with 13 bases spanning the gap. Germline V gene sequence: CDR1 SGHTA, CDR2 FQGNSA. This CDR3 has 17 amino acids. CDR3 nucleotide sequence: TGTGCCAGCAGCTTAGGGACACCAGGGAATAGCAATCAGCCCCAGCATTTT. This gives the protein CASSLGTPGNSNQPQHF.

V usage is TRBV29-1 and J usage is TRBJ2-1; 8 bases map to TRBD2. The V and J ends lost 6 bases and 9 bases, in that order; junction bases with no gene match: 7. This CDR3 is built from 12 residues. Germline loops: CDR1 SQVTM, CDR2 ANQGSEA. CDR3 in DNA: TGCAGCGTGGGGGGACTAGAAAGTGAGCAGTTCTTC. Translation: CSVGGLESEQFF.

As DNA, the CDR3 is TGTGCCAGCAGCTTCGGGACAGGACTAAATCAGCCCCAGCATTTT. Residues: CASSFGTGLNQPQHF. This chain uses TRBV5-6 with TRBJ1-5, with 8 positions matching TRBD1. V shed 2 bases and J 4 bases; nucleotides not matched to a gene: 5. The CDR3 contains 15 residues. Germline V CDR1 and CDR2: SGHDT, YYEEEE.

The chain links TRBV11-2 to TRBJ2-1, with D possibly matching TRBD1 (5 bases). Trimming removed 0 bases at V and 10 bases at J, with 16 bases between. Germline CDR1 and CDR2: SGHAT and FQNNGV. The CDR3 runs 15 residues. For the CDR3, the DNA is TGTGCCAGCAGCTTAGATTGGGCAGGGCAAGGGGAGCAGTTCTTC. This sequence encodes CASSLDWAGQGEQFF.

This clone was seen only a few times. The chain couples TRBV7-3 to TRBJ2-3; 9 positions match TRBD1. Germline values: CDR1 SGHTA, CDR2 FQGTGA. V lost 5 bases and J lost 1; bases outside the gene matches: 1. CDR3 size: 14 residues. The CDR3 spells CASSRDRGTDTQYF. For the CDR3, the DNA is TGTGCCAGCAGCCGGGACAGGGGCACAGATACGCAGTATTTT.

In this sample, this clone turned up a few times. This chain links TRBV11-2 with TRBJ1-2; D uncertain. The germline V gene has CDR1 SGHAT and CDR2 FQNNGV. The CDR3 has 15 residues. V was shortened by 5 bases and J by 4 bases, with 17 bases between the two germline ends. The CDR3 reads CASSNPAGKSYGYTF. The CDR3 bases are TGTGCCAGCAGCAACCCCGCGGGTAAAAGCTATGGCTACACCTTC.

The chain links TRBV2 to TRBJ2-7, with D possibly being TRBD2 (6 bases). This CDR3 contains 14 residues. CDR1 is SNHLY and CDR2 is FYNNEI in the germline V gene. Between the trimmed V and J ends, which lost 6 bases and 3 bases, there was a span of 15 bases. CDR3 amino acids: CASSAGLANYEQYF. Written as DNA, the CDR3 is TGTGCCAGCAGCGCGGGACTTGCCAACTACGAGCAGTACTTC.